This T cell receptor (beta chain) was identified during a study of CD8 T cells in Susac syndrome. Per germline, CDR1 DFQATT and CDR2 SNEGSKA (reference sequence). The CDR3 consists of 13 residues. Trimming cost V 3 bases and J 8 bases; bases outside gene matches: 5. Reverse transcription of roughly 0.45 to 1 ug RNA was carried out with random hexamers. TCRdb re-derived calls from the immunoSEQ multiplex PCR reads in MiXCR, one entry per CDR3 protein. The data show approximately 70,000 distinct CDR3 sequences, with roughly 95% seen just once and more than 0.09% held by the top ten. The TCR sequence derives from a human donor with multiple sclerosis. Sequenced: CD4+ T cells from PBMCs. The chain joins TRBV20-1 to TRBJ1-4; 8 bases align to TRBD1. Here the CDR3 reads CSASQGAGEKLFF. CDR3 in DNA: TGCAGTGCTAGTCAGGGGGCTGGAGAAAAACTGTTTTTT.